This T cell receptor (beta chain) appears in the sequencing data of a study of immune characterization of retroperitoneal liposarcoma. One entry per CDR3 protein results from TCRdb running MiXCR on the PCR reads. The profile shows about 3,000 distinct CDR3 sequences, around 40% of them singletons. The source is a male donor with retroperitoneal liposarcoma. The sample consisted of tumor tissue.

This chain's CDR3 is CASSEAGQYTEAFF. The DNA of the CDR3 is TGTGCCAGCAGTGAAGCAGGCCAGTACACTGAAGCTTTCTTT. J is TRBJ1-1 and V is TRBV6-1; D is ambiguous. Trimming pared 0 bases from V and 3 bases from J, leaving 8 bases between. Germline values: CDR1 MNHNS, CDR2 SASEGT. The length of the CDR3 is 14 residues.